This T cell receptor (beta chain) was recorded in a study of blood T cell repertoires in COVID-19 (dated by TCRdb to about 2020). Study-wide context: Collaborator samples came from the United States, Italy and Spain and covered acute and convalescent phases of COVID-19. Where HLA class I and class II types were available, the types were taken from metadata supplied by the sample provider, not from assay-based typing. Samples came from the ongoing ImmuneRACE study (first 160 participants) plus 1,254 subjects from 6 global collaborators. The prospective study material was composed of cDNA or gDNA derived from T cells, B-cell-depleted T cells, or PBMCs. Sample metadata almost always included a de-identified subject ID, COVID-19 status, age in years and sex. Deeply sampled blood TCRbeta repertoires from subjects exposed to, actively infected with, or recovered from COVID-19 were included in the dataset. The repertoires were released in a freely available public database meant as a resource for research on the immune response to SARS-CoV-2. The investigation overall reported the following: The quantity of clinical and demographic metadata differed by source and by participant and was supplied without curation.

The germline V and J ends show losses of 4 bases and 9 bases respectively, and no gene match explains 10 bases of the junction. From the cysteine up to the phenylalanine, the CDR3 has a length of 14 residues. Only CDR3 DNA remains: 42 bases, in frame from the first base. CDR1 SGHKS and CDR2 YYEKEE were looked up in the germline V gene (reference sequence). TCRbeta CDR3 regions were amplified from genomic DNA by means of the immunoSEQ Assay, a bias-controlled multiplex PCR. In the source study's methods: The number of nucleated cells in each sample was estimated from the amplification of reference gene primers within the assay. To quantify the absolute abundance of each unique TCRbeta CDR3 rearrangement, sequence reads were collapsed and filtered. Productive Simpson clonality was computed per sample as the square root of Simpson's diversity index over productive rearrangements. TCRdb obtained this table from immuneACCESS and retained in-frame rearrangements with V and J assigned. These tables miss some clones; where compared with another copy, unresolved V genes account for less than half of the shortfall, and the remainder is unexplained. V, J and clone size are taken as reported in that table, and D and trimming were inferred from the DNA itself. The sample yields about 50,000 clones; 70% to 85% were counted once. The ten largest account for under 6.5% of the sample.

Enrolling through a virtual design, the prospective study's participants ranged in age from roughly 18 to 90 years and lived across roughly 23 United States geographic areas. To assign participants to cohorts, the prospective study relied on clinical history that participants themselves reported in a screening survey and a study questionnaire. Each participant in the prospective study had whole blood, serum and a nasopharyngeal or oropharyngeal swab collected by mobile phlebotomists. Participants in the prospective study had the option to provide additional blood draws and questionnaires over a 2-month period. Before DNA extraction, prospective study blood samples were shipped either frozen or at room temperature. Regarding this clone: There is no known antigen for this receptor. No base-level quality is on record; no much larger clone is a single base apart.

The sequence was obtained from a woman aged 50 to 65 with acute COVID-19. The chain links TRBV5-5 with TRBJ2-1, with 7 bases in between that match TRBD1. Input material: PBMCs or T cells enriched from blood (not recorded which). The CDR3 protein sequence reads: CASSAGTAWGEQFF. The DNA sequence is TGTGCCAGCAGCGCCGGGACAGCCTGGGGTGAGCAGTTCTTC.